This T cell receptor beta chain appears in the sequencing data of a study of T cell responses to AZD1222 COVID-19 vaccine. Concerning this clone: Its antigen is not known.

Measured with immunoSEQ multiplex PCR; TCRdb has only the in-frame clones, and not every one. This table has some 64,000 clones, around three quarters appearing once. General study findings and limits: AZD1222 recipients seropositive at baseline numbered only six or seven. Donors in the cohort were predominantly white British and more often female, and clonal diversity was possibly underestimated. Unmutated regions of variants are reportedly targeted by nearly half of spike-specific TCRs.

Trimming stripped 4 bases from V and 6 bases from J, with 13 bases between. The CDR3 runs to 13 residues. The germline gives CDR1 KGHSH, CDR2 LQKENI. The specimen comprised peripheral blood, sampled on day 0 of AZD1222 vaccination. The TCR originated in an adult in good health. V and J are TRBV18 and TRBJ2-7, with D perhaps given as TRBD1 or TRBD2 (5 bases each). The CDR3 reads CASSRDRAAEQYF. In nucleotides, the CDR3 is TGTGCCAGCTCACGGGACCGGGCCGCCGAGCAGTACTTC.